The 10 T cell receptor beta chains below were found in one sample sequenced in a study of CD8 T cells in ankylosing spondylitis. TCRdb itself ran the 5' RACE reads through MiXCR, one entry per CDR3 protein. The data show around 75,000 distinct CDR3 sequences, approximately 5.3% seen once. The sample comprised blood, either unsorted or a sorted T cell fraction (not recorded which). All receptors derive from a male donor with ankylosing spondylitis or in good health (not recorded which).

Ten or more counts support this clonotype. V and J are TRBV5-1 and TRBJ2-5; no clear D. The CDR3 extends over 16 amino acids. The germline V gene has CDR1 SGHRS and CDR2 YFSETQ. Trimming removed 3 bases from V and 0 bases from J, with 15 bases in between. The CDR3 protein is CASSSKPWTNQETQYF. In DNA form, the CDR3 reads TGCGCCAGCAGCTCCAAACCGTGGACGAACCAAGAGACCCAGTACTTC. Combining the CDR3 with reference TRBV5-1 and TRBJ2-5 gives the whole variable domain KAGVTQTPRYLIKTRGQQVTLSCSPISGHRSVSWYQQTPGQGLQFLFEYFSETQRNKGNFPGRFSGRQFSNSRSEMNVSTLELGDSALYLCASSSKPWTNQETQYFGPGTRLLVL.

This clonotype was detected ten times or more. The V call is TRBV5-8, the J call TRBJ2-7; tentative D call: TRBD2 (5 bases). Trimming removed 3 bases at V and 4 bases at J, with 14 bases between. From germline, CDR1 is SGHTS and CDR2 YDEGEE. The CDR3 extends over 14 amino acids. CDR3 in amino acids: CASSYPIGVYEQYF. CDR3 in DNA: TGTGCCAGCAGCTATCCCATCGGGGTTTACGAGCAGTACTTC.

This clonotype was seen ten or more times. This chain joins TRBV10-3 and TRBJ2-1; unclear D gene. The CDR3 has 12 residues. Trimming removed 7 bases from V and 5 bases from J, with 9 bases in between. Germline V gives CDR1 ENHRY, CDR2 SYGVKD. The CDR3 sequence is CAITERNNEQFF. The CDR3 DNA reads as TGTGCCATCACCGAGAGGAACAATGAGCAGTTCTTC.

In this sample, this clonotype turned up a few times. The chain joins TRBV7-2 to TRBJ2-7; 8 bases fit TRBD1. Germline V CDR1 and CDR2: SGHTA, FQGNSA. The CDR3 contains 14 residues. After removal of 2 bases from V and 4 bases from J, the junction contained 4 bases not matched to a gene. CDR3: CASSLNRGVYEQYF. The CDR3 bases are TGTGCCAGCAGCTTAAACAGGGGGGTTTACGAGCAGTACTTC. Combining the CDR3 with reference TRBV7-2 and TRBJ2-7 gives the whole variable domain GAGVSQSPSNKVTEKGKDVELRCDPISGHTALYWYRQSLGQGLEFLIYFQGNSAPDKSGLPSDRFSAERTGGSVSTLTIQRTQQEDSAVYLCASSLNRGVYEQYFGPGTRLTVT.

This clonotype was detected many times. The chain couples TRBV20-1 to TRBJ1-6; D call uncertain. Germline assignment: CDR1 DFQATT and CDR2 SNEGSKA (reference sequence). Deletions cut 1 base from V and 7 bases from J, with 11 bases between. The CDR3 consists of 14 residues. Here the CDR3 DNA reads TGCAGTGCTAGAGGTTACTCCCTGAATTCACCCCTCCACTTT. It is translated as CSARGYSLNSPLHF.

This clonotype was detected ten times or more. One end of the junction fails to match germline, which may point to a read error. This rearrangement joins TRBV28 to TRBJ2-5; 7 nucleotides match TRBD1. Per germline, CDR1 MDHEN and CDR2 SYDVKM. The CDR3 sequence is 13 residues long. CDR3 DNA sequence: TGTGCCACCAACATCGGGACAGTTAGGACCCATTACTTC. Protein: CATNIGTVRTHYF.

At least ten counts were recorded for this clonotype. This chain links TRBV12-3 or TRBV12-4 with TRBJ1-2; 9 bases match TRBD1. V lost 5 bases, J lost 8 bases, and 9 bases stayed unmatched. This CDR3 spans 14 amino acids. The CDR3 reads CASSVGQGQGGYTF. The CDR3 DNA sequence: TGTGCCAGCAGTGTCGGACAGGGGCAAGGGGGCTACACCTTC.

This clonotype showed up many times. The rearrangement uses TRBV6-1 and TRBJ1-1; D remains ambiguous. Germline CDR1 MNHNS, CDR2 SASEGT. Deletions cut 2 bases from V and 2 bases from J, with 9 bases between. This CDR3 has 14 amino acids. The CDR3: CASSERTVNTEAFF. Written as DNA, the CDR3 is TGTGCCAGCAGTGAACGGACGGTTAACACTGAAGCTTTCTTT.

This clonotype has at least ten counts. Its ends do not fully match the called genes, so a read error is possible. The chain joins TRBV7-7 to TRBJ2-1; D is unclear. In germline, CDR1 is SSHAT, CDR2 FNYEAQ (reference sequence). This CDR3 has 13 residues. The CDR3 coding sequence is TGTGCTAGCAGCCTTTCGACCCAGCAAGGGCAGTTCTTC. Its protein product is CASSLSTQQGQFF.

In its sample, this clonotype was seen many times. The chain joins TRBV12-5 to TRBJ2-1, with D possibly TRBD1 on 6 matching bases. V dropped 2 bases and J dropped 7 bases, with 15 bases sitting between them. Looked up from germline, CDR1 is LGHNT and CDR2 is FRNRAP. The CDR3 spans 15 residues. CDR3 amino acids: CASGLIQGLRNEQFF. The CDR3 nucleotides read TGTGCTAGTGGTTTGATCCAGGGGCTGAGGAATGAGCAGTTCTTC.